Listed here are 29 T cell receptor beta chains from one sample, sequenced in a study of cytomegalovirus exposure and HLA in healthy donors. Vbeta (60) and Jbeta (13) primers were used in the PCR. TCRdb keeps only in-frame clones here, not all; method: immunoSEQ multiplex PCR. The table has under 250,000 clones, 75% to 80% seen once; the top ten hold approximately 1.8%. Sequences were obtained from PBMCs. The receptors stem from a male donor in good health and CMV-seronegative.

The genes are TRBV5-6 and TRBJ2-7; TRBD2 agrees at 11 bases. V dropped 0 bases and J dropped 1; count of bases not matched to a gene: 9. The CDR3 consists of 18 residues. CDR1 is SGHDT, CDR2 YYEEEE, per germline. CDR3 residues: CASSLVVTASGRSYEQYF. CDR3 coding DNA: TGTGCCAGCAGCTTGGTCGTGACAGCTAGCGGGAGGTCCTACGAGCAGTACTTC.

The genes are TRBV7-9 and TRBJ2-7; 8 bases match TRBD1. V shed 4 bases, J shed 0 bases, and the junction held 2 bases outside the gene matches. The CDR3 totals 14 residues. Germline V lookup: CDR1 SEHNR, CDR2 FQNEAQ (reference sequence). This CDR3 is CASSYTGGSYEQYF. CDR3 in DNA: TGTGCCAGCAGCTATACAGGGGGCTCCTACGAGCAGTACTTC. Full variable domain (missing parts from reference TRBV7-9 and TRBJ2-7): DTGVSQNPRHKITKRGQNVTFRCDPISEHNRLYWYRQTLGQGPEFLTYFQNEAQLEKSRLLSDRFSAERPKGSFSTLEIQRTEQGDSAMYLCASSYTGGSYEQYFGPGTRLTVT.

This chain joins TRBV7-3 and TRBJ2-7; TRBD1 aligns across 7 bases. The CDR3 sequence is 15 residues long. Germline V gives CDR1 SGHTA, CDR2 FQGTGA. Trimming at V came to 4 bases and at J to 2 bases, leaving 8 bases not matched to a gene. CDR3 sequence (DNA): TGTGCCAGCAGCTCCGAGACAGGGCGAACCTACGAGCAGTACTTC. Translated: CASSSETGRTYEQYF.

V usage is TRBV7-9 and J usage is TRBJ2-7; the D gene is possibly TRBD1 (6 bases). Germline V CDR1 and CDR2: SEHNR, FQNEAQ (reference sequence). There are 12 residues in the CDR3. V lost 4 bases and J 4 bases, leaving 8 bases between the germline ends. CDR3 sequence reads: CASSSTGYEQYF. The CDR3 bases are TGTGCCAGCAGCTCCACAGGGTACGAGCAGTACTTC. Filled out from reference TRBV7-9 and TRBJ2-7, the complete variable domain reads DTGVSQNPRHKITKRGQNVTFRCDPISEHNRLYWYRQTLGQGPEFLTYFQNEAQLEKSRLLSDRFSAERPKGSFSTLEIQRTEQGDSAMYLCASSSTGYEQYFGPGTRLTVT.

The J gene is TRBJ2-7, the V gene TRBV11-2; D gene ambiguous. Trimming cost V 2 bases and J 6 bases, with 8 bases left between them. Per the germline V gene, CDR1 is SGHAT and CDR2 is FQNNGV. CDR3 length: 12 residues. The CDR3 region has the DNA TGTGCCAGCAGCTTATCCTTTTTCGAGCAGTACTTC. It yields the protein CASSLSFFEQYF.

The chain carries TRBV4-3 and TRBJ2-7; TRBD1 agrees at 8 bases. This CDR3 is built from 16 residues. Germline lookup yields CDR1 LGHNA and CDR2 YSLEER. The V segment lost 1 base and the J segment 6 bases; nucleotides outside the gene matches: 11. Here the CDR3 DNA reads TGCGCCAGCAGCCAAGGTTGGTCGGCAGGGGGCTTCGAGCAGTACTTC. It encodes CASSQGWSAGGFEQYF.

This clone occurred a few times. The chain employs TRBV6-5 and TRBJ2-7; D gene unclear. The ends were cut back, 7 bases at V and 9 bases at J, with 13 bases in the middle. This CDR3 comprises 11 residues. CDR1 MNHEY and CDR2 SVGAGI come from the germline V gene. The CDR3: CASTYGGGQYF. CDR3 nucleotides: TGTGCCAGCACCTACGGCGGTGGGCAGTACTTC.

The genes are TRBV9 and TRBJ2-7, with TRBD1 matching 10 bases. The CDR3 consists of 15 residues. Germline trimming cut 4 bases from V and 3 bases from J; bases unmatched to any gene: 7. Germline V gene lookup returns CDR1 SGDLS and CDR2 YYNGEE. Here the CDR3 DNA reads TGTGCCAGCAGCCCTGGGACAGGGGAGTTCTACGAGCAGTACTTC. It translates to CASSPGTGEFYEQYF.

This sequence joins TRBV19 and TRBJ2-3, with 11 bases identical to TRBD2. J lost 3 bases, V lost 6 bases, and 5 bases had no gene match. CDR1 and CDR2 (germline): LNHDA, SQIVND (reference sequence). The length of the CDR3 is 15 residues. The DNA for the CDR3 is TGTGCCAGTAGGGATAGCGGGGGGGCAACAGATACGCAGTATTTT. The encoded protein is CASRDSGGATDTQYF.

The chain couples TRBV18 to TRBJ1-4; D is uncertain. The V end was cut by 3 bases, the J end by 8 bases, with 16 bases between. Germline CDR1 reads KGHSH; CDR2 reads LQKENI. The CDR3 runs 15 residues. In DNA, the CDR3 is TGTGCCAGCTCACCTGACCGATTAGAGGTAGAAAAACTGTTTTTT. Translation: CASSPDRLEVEKLFF.

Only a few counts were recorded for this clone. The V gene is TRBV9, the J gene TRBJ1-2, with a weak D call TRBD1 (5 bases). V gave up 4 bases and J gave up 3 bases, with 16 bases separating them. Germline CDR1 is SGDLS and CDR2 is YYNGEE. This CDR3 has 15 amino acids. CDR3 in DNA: TGTGCCAGCAGCCCGGGGGAGAGGGGAGACTATGGCTACACCTTC. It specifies CASSPGERGDYGYTF.

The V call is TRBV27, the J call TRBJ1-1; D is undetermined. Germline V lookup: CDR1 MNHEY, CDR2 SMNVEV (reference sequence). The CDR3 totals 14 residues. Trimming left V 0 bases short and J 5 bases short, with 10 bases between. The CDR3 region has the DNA TGTGCCAGCAGTTTATCGAACAGAGGGACTGAAGCTTTCTTT. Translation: CASSLSNRGTEAFF.

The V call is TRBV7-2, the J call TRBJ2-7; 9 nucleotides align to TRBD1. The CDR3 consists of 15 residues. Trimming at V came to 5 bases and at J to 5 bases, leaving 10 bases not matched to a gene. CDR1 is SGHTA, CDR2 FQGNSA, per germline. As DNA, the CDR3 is TGTGCCAGCAGCCCTGGACAGGGGCAAATGGACGAGCAGTACTTC. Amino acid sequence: CASSPGQGQMDEQYF.

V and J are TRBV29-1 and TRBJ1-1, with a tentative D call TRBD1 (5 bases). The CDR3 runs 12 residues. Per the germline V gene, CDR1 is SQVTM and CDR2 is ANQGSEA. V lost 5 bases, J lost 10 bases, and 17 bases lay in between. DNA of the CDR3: TGCAGCGTTCTGCGGGGACCTTCCGCAGCTTTCTTT. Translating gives CSVLRGPSAAFF.

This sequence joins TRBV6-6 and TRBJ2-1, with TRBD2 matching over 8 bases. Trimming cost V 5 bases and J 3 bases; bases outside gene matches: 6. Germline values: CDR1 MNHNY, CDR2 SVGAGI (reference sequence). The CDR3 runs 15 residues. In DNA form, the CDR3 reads TGTGCCAGCAGTCAACTAGCGGACTACTACAATGAGCAGTTCTTC. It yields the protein CASSQLADYYNEQFF.

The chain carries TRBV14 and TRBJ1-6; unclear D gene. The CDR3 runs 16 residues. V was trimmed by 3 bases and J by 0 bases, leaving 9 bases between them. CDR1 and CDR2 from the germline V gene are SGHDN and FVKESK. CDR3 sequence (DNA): TGTGCCAGCAGCCAGTTCCCGGGCTCCTATAATTCACCCCTCCACTTT. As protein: CASSQFPGSYNSPLHF.

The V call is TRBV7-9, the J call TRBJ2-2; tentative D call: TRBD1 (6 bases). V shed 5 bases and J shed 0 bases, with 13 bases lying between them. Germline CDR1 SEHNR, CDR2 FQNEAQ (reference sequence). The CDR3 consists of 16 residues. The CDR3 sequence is CASSRTGTTNTGELFF. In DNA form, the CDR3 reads TGTGCCAGCAGCCGGACCGGGACAACGAACACCGGGGAGCTGTTTTTT. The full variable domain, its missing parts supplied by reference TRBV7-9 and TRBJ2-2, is DTGVSQNPRHKITKRGQNVTFRCDPISEHNRLYWYRQTLGQGPEFLTYFQNEAQLEKSRLLSDRFSAERPKGSFSTLEIQRTEQGDSAMYLCASSRTGTTNTGELFFGEGSRLTVL.

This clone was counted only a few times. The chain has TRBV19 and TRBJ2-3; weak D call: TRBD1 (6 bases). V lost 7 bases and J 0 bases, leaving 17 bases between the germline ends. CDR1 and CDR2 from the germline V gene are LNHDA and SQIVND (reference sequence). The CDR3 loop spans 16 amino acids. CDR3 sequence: CASTLGASKSTDTQYF. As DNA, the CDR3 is TGTGCCAGTACCCTGGGGGCTTCGAAAAGCACAGATACGCAGTATTTT. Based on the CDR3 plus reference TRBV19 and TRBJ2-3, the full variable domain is DGGITQSPKYLFRKEGQNVTLSCEQNLNHDAMYWYRQDPGQGLRLIYYSQIVNDFQKGDIAEGYSVSREKKESFPLTVTSAQKNPTAFYLCASTLGASKSTDTQYFGPGTRLTVL.

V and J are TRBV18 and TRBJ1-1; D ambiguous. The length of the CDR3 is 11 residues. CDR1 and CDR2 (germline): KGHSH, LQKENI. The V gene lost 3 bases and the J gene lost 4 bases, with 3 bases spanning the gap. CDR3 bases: TGTGCCAGCTCACCGAGCACTGAAGCTTTCTTT. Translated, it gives CASSPSTEAFF.

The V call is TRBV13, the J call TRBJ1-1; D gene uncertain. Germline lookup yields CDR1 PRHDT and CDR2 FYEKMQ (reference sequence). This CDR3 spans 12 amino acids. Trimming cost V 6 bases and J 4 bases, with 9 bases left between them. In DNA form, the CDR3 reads TGTGCCAGCAGTGAGGGTGGCACTGAAGCTTTCTTT. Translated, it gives CASSEGGTEAFF.

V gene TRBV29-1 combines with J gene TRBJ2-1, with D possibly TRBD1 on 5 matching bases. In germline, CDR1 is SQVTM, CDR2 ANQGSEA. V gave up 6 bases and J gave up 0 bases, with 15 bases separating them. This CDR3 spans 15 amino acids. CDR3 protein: CSVRLRGHSYNEQFF. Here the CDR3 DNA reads TGCAGCGTCCGCCTTAGGGGCCACTCCTACAATGAGCAGTTCTTC.

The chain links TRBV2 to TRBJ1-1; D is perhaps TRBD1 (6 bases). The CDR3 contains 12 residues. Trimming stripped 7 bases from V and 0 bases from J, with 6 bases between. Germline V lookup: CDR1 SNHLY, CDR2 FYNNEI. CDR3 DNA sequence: TGTGCCAGCAACAGGGTGAACACTGAAGCTTTCTTT. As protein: CASNRVNTEAFF.

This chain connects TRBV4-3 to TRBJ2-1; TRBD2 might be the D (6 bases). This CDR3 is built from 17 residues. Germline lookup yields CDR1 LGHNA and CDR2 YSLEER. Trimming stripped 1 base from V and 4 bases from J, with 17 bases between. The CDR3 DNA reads TGCGCCAGCAGCCAAGGCAGCGGGTCCCTCACTTACAATGAGCAGTTCTTC. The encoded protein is CASSQGSGSLTYNEQFF.

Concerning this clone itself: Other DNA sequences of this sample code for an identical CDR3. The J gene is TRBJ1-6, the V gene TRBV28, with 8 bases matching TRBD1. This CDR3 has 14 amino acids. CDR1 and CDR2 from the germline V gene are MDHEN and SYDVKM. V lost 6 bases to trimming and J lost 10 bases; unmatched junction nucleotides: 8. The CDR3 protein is CASSGTGVGSPLHF. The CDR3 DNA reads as TGTGCCAGCAGCGGGACAGGTGTGGGGTCACCCCTCCACTTT. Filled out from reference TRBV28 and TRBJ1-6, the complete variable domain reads DVKVTQSSRYLVKRTGEKVFLECVQDMDHENMFWYRQDPGLGLRLIYFSYDVKMKEKGDIPEGYSVSREKKERFSLILESASTNQTSMYLCASSGTGVGSPLHFGNGTRLTVT.

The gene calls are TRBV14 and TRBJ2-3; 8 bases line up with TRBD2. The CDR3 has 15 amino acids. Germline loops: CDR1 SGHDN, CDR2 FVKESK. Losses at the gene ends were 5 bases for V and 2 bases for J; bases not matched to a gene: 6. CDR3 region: CASSSGTRDTDTQYF. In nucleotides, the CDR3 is TGTGCCAGCAGCTCCGGGACTAGAGACACAGATACGCAGTATTTT.

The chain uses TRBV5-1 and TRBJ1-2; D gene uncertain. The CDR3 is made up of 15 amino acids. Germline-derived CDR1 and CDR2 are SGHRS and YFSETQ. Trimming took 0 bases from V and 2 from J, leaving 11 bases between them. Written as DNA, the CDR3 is TGCGCCAGCAGCTTGGCAGGCACGACGAACTATGGCTACACCTTC. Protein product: CASSLAGTTNYGYTF.

In nucleotides, the CDR3 is TGTGCCAGCAGTGGTGGACAGGGGAGGGGAAGCAATCAGCCCCAGCATTTT. Encoded protein: CASSGGQGRGSNQPQHF. The V gene is TRBV6-1, the J gene TRBJ1-5; TRBD1 matches at 9 bases. V shed 4 bases and J 1 base; nucleotides not matched to a gene: 8. The CDR3 sequence is 17 residues long. Germline V gives CDR1 MNHNS, CDR2 SASEGT.

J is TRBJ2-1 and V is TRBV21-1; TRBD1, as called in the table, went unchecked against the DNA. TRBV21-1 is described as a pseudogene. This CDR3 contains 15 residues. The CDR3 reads CASSKRTGLDNEQFF. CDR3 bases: TGTGCCAGCAGCAAACGGACAGGGCTAGACAATGAGCAGTTCTTC.

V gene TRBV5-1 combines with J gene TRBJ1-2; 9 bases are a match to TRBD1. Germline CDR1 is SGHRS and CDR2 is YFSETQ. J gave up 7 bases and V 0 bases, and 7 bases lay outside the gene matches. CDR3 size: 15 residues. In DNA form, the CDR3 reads TGCGCCAGCAGCTTGGCAGGGACAGGGTCGGGTGGCTACACCTTC. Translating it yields CASSLAGTGSGGYTF.